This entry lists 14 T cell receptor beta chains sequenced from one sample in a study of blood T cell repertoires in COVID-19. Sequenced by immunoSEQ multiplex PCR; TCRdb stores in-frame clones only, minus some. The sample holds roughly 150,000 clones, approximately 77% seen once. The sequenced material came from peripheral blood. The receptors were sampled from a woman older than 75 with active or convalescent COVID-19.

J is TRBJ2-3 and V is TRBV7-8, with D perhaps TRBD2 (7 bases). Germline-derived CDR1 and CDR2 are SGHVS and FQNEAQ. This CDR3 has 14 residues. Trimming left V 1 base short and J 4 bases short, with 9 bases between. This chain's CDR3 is CASSLVGGPDTQYF. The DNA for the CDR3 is TGTGCCAGCAGCTTAGTCGGGGGGCCAGATACGCAGTATTTT.

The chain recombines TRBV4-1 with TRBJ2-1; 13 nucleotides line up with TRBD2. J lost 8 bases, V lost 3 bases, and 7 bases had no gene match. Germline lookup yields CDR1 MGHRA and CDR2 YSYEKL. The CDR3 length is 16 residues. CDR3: CASSQYTSGRDYEQFF. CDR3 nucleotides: TGCGCCAGCAGCCAGTACACTAGCGGGAGGGACTATGAGCAGTTCTTC.

CDR3 bases: TGTGCCAGCAGCCCTGCCGGTACTAGCGGGACCCATGAGCAGTTCTTC. The encoded protein is CASSPAGTSGTHEQFF. This sequence joins TRBV9 and TRBJ2-1; TRBD2 agrees at 10 bases. CDR1 and CDR2 (germline): SGDLS, YYNGEE. Trimming at V came to 4 bases and at J to 8 bases, leaving 12 bases not matched to a gene. This CDR3 has 16 amino acids.

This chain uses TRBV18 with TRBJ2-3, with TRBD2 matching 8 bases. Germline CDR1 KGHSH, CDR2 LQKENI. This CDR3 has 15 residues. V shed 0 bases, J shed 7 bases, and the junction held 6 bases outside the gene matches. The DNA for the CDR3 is TGTGCCAGCTCACCACCACAGCGGGAGTCAAATACGCAGTATTTT. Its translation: CASSPPQRESNTQYF.

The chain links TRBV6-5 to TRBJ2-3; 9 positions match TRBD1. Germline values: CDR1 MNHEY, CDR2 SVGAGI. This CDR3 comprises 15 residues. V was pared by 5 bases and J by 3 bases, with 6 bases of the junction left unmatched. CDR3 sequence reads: CASSTGTGITDTQYF. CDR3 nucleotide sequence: TGTGCCAGCAGTACCGGGACAGGGATAACAGATACGCAGTATTTT.

The DNA for the CDR3 is TGTGCCAGCAGCTTAACCGCCTCTGGAGACAATGAGCAGTTCTTC. Translation: CASSLTASGDNEQFF. V is TRBV7-2 and J is TRBJ2-1; D is undetermined. The CDR3 has 15 amino acids. Trimming stripped 2 bases from V and 5 bases from J, with 13 bases between. Germline loops: CDR1 SGHTA, CDR2 FQGNSA.

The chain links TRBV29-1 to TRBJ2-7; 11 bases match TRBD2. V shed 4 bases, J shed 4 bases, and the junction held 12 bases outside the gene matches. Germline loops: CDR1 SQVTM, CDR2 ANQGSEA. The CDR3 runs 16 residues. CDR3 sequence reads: CSVGSSGRAREYEQYF. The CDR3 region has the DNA TGCAGCGTTGGAAGTAGCGGGAGGGCCAGAGAGTACGAGCAGTACTTC.

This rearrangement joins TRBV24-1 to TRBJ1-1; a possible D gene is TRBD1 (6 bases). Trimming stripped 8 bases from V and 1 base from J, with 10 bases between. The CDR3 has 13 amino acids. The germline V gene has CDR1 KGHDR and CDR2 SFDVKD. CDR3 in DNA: TGTGCCACCACTAACAGGGAGAACACTGAAGCTTTCTTT. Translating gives CATTNRENTEAFF.

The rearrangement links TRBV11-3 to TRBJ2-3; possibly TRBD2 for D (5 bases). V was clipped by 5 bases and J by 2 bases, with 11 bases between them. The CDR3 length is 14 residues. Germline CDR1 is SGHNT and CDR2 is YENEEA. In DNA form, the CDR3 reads TGTGCCAGCAGCCCCCCCGGGGTCACAGATACGCAGTATTTT. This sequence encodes CASSPPGVTDTQYF. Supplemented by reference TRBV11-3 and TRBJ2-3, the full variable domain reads EAGVVQSPRYKIIEKKQPVAFWCNPISGHNTLYWYLQNLGQGPELLIRYENEEAVDDSQLPKDRFSAERLKGVDSTLKIQPAELGDSAVYLCASSPPGVTDTQYFGPGTRLTVL.

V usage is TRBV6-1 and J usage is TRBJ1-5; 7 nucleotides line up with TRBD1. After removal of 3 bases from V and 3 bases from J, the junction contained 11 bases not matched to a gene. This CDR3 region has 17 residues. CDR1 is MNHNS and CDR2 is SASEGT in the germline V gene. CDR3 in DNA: TGTGCCAGCAGTGAGCTTCAAGGACAGGCACTCAATCAGCCCCAGCATTTT. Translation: CASSELQGQALNQPQHF.

In nucleotides, the CDR3 is TGTGCCAGCAGCCAGACAGGGGACGGAAACACCATATATTTT. This encodes CASSQTGDGNTIYF. The chain combines TRBV3-1 (or the pseudogene TRBV3-2) with TRBJ1-3; 8 nucleotides line up with TRBD1. This CDR3 is built from 14 residues. Looked up from germline, CDR1 is LGHDT and CDR2 is YNNKEL (reference sequence). The V segment lost 3 bases and the J segment 4 bases; nucleotides outside the gene matches: 2.

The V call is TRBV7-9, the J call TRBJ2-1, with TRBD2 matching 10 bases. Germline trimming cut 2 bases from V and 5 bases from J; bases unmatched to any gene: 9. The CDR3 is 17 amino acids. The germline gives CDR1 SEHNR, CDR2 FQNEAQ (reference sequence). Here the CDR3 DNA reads TGTGCCAGCAGCTTAACCCCTAGCGGGAGACTTAACAATGAGCAGTTCTTC. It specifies CASSLTPSGRLNNEQFF. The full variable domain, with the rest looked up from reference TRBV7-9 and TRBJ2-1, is DTGVSQNPRHKITKRGQNVTFRCDPISEHNRLYWYRQTLGQGPEFLTYFQNEAQLEKSRLLSDRFSAERPKGSFSTLEIQRTEQGDSAMYLCASSLTPSGRLNNEQFFGPGTRLTVL.

CDR3 nucleotides: TGTGCCAGCAGCTTAATACGGGGGGCCACTGAAGCTTTCTTT. Its translation is CASSLIRGATEAFF. The gene calls are TRBV7-9 and TRBJ1-1, with a weak D call TRBD1 (6 bases). CDR1 and CDR2 (germline): SEHNR, FQNEAQ (reference sequence). This CDR3 is 14 amino acids long. Trimming pared 2 bases from V and 4 bases from J, leaving 11 bases between.

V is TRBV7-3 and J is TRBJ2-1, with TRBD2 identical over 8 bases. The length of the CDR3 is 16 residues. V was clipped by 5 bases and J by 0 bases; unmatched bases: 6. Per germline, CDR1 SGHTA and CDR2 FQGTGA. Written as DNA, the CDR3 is TGTGCCAGCAGCAGAACTAGCGGCATCTCCTACAATGAGCAGTTCTTC. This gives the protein CASSRTSGISYNEQFF.